A selection of T cell receptor beta chains follows, all from one sample in a study of PD-1 blockade in classical Hodgkin lymphoma. Profiling relied on immunoSEQ multiplex PCR, and the TCRdb table lists in-frame clones only, not all of them. This sample carries roughly 42,000 clones, roughly two thirds of them seen once, and the ten largest clones take approximately 2.4%. The specimen was peripheral blood mononuclear cells (PBMCs), collected before the fourth cycle of nivolumab. These receptors all stem from a human donor with classical Hodgkin lymphoma. Each CDR3 is given with its conserved first and last residue. The D gene is left open where the match is weak. For some rows the clone size is stated as once, few or many, or as a class when expanded; others skip it.

clone_size | j_call | d_call | v_call | cdr3_aa | cdr3_nt
- | TRBJ2-1 | - | TRBV4-1 | CASSFLEGEPYNEQFF | TGCGCCAGCAGCTTCTTAGAGGGGGAACCCTACAATGAGCAGTTCTTC
- | TRBJ1-6 | - | TRBV9 | CASSDDFPNSPLHF | TGTGCCAGCAGCGACGATTTCCCAAATTCACCCCTCCACTTT
once | TRBJ1-2 | - | TRBV6-5 | CAVGGRIYGYTF | TGTGCCGTTGGCGGTCGAATATACGGCTACACCTTC
- | TRBJ2-7 | - | TRBV5-1 | CASSLGTETYEQYF | TGCGCCAGCAGCTTGGGCACAGAGACCTACGAGCAGTACTTC
- | TRBJ2-7 | - | TRBV7-2 | CASSLALGGTYEQYF | TGTGCCAGCAGCTTAGCTTTGGGTGGAACCTACGAGCAGTACTTC
many | TRBJ1-1 | - | TRBV13 | CASSIQGYTEAFF | TGTGCCAGCAGCATACAGGGATACACTGAAGCTTTCTTT
- | TRBJ2-3 | - | TRBV27 | CASSRPYGGAPTDTQYF | TGTGCCAGCAGTCGTCCTTATGGGGGCGCCCCGACAGATACGCAGTATTTT
- | TRBJ1-2 | - | TRBV9 | CASSVVRTYDGGSYGYTF | TGTGCCAGCAGCGTAGTCCGAACCTATGATGGGGGCAGCTATGGCTACACCTTC
- | TRBJ1-6 | TRBD1 | TRBV11-2 | CASSLAPGTGFSPLHF | TGTGCCAGCAGCTTAGCCCCCGGGACAGGGTTTTCACCCCTCCACTTT
- | TRBJ1-2 | TRBD1 | TRBV5-5 | CASSLSRTGGSGYTF | TGTGCCAGCAGCCTCTCACGGACAGGGGGCTCTGGCTACACCTTC
- | TRBJ2-1 | TRBD2 | TRBV19 | CASSIGTGTSGGAGSYNEQFF | TGTGCCAGTAGTATAGGGACCGGGACTAGCGGGGGGGCCGGATCCTACAATGAGCAGTTCTTC
- | TRBJ2-7 | - | TRBV13 | CASSSQDSYEQYF | TGTGCCAGCAGCTCCCAGGACAGCTACGAGCAGTACTTC
once | TRBJ1-3 | - | TRBV5-1 | CASSEDRTYSGNTIYF | TGCGCCAGCAGCGAAGACAGAACTTACTCTGGAAACACCATATATTTT
once | TRBJ1-2 | - | TRBV4-1 | CASSQEVVQGNGYTF | TGCGCCAGCAGCCAAGAGGTTGTACAGGGAAATGGCTACACCTTC
- | TRBJ2-7 | TRBD1 | TRBV10-3 | CAITAGDRGAAIPYEQYF | TGTGCCATCACGGCCGGGGACAGGGGGGCGGCCATCCCCTACGAGCAGTACTTC
medium-sized | TRBJ1-1 | - | TRBV7-9 | CASKGGATEAFF | TGTGCCAGCAAAGGAGGGGCCACTGAAGCTTTCTTT
- | TRBJ1-3 | - | TRBV10-3 | CAIRDSSGNTIYF | TGTGCCATCAGGGACAGCTCTGGAAACACCATATATTTT
few | TRBJ2-3 | TRBD2 | TRBV7-6 | CASSLTSGGPWNTQYF | TGTGCCAGCAGCCTAACTAGCGGGGGCCCCTGGAATACGCAGTATTTT
once | TRBJ1-1 | - | TRBV7-6 | CASSLAQGYRMNTEAFF | TGTGCCAGCAGCTTAGCGCAGGGGTACAGGATGAACACTGAAGCTTTCTTT
once | TRBJ2-1 | TRBD1 | TRBV28 | CASSGQGQGNYNEQFF | TGTGCCAGCAGTGGCCAGGGACAGGGGAACTACAATGAGCAGTTCTTC
- | TRBJ2-5 | TRBD2 | TRBV4-1 | CASSPYSGGETQYF | TGCGCCAGCAGCCCCTATAGCGGGGGTGAGACCCAGTACTTC
few | TRBJ2-5 | - | TRBV28 | CASSRGRGPRQETQYF | TGTGCCAGCTCAAGGGGGAGGGGGCCTCGACAAGAGACCCAGTACTTC
- | TRBJ2-7 | - | TRBV6-1 | CASRDRFPEEGEQYF | TGTGCCAGCAGGGACCGCTTTCCCGAGGAGGGCGAGCAGTACTTC
medium-sized | TRBJ2-2 | TRBD2 | TRBV7-6 | CASSLVAGGHTGELFF | TGTGCCAGCAGCTTGGTTGCGGGGGGACACACCGGGGAGCTGTTTTTT
- | TRBJ1-4 | TRBD1 | TRBV19 | CASSSRGVVEKLFF | TGTGCCAGTAGTTCCAGGGGGGTAGTGGAAAAACTGTTTTTT
- | TRBJ2-3 | TRBD2 | TRBV28 | CASSFRGLAGGRDTQYF | TGTGCCAGCAGTTTCCGCGGGCTAGCGGGGGGGCGAGATACGCAGTATTTT
few | TRBJ2-1 | - | TRBV7-9 | CASSLANSNEQFF | TGTGCCAGCAGCTTGGCGAACTCTAATGAGCAGTTCTTC
few | TRBJ2-1 | - | TRBV6-6 | CASSYVGGVTANEQFF | TGTGCCAGCAGTTACGTAGGCGGGGTCACGGCCAATGAGCAGTTCTTC
- | TRBJ1-5 | - | TRBV19 | CASSIFGGMGNQPQHF | TGTGCCAGTAGTATATTTGGGGGGATGGGCAATCAGCCCCAGCATTTT
- | TRBJ1-6 | - | TRBV6-5 | CASSYGAEYSPLHF | TGTGCCAGCAGTTACGGGGCAGAGTATTCACCCCTCCACTTT
- | TRBJ2-3 | - | TRBV28 | CASNQGSRADTQYF | TGTGCCAGCAACCAGGGTTCCCGGGCAGATACGCAGTATTTT
- | TRBJ2-7 | TRBD2 | TRBV27 | CASSLSGLAGPYEQYF | TGTGCCAGCAGTTTGTCGGGACTAGCGGGGCCTTACGAGCAGTACTTC
medium-sized | TRBJ2-7 | TRBD2 | TRBV2 | CASIASGGDPLSYEQYF | TGTGCCAGCATCGCTAGCGGGGGGGACCCCCTCTCCTACGAGCAGTACTTC
- | TRBJ2-7 | - | TRBV9 | CASSVGTAKTYEQYF | TGTGCCAGCAGCGTAGGGACAGCTAAAACCTACGAGCAGTACTTC
- | TRBJ1-5 | - | TRBV27 | CASSLVAGSDGPQHF | TGTGCCAGCAGTTTAGTTGCGGGGTCTGATGGGCCCCAGCATTTT
once | TRBJ1-1 | - | TRBV19 | CASRPRTAAEAFF | TGTGCCAGTAGGCCGAGGACAGCAGCGGAGGCTTTCTTT
- | TRBJ1-4 | TRBD1 | TRBV13 | CASSLRQGNEKLFF | TGTGCCAGCAGCCTCCGACAGGGAAATGAAAAACTGTTTTTT
once | TRBJ2-7 | - | TRBV6-5 | CASGGEGSVYF | TGTGCCAGCGGGGGAGAGGGGAGCGTGTACTTC
- | TRBJ1-1 | TRBD1 | TRBV10-3 | CASQGGPDTEAFF | TGTGCCTCCCAGGGGGGGCCCGACACTGAAGCTTTCTTT
- | TRBJ2-7 | - | TRBV7-9 | CASGGGGRGYYEQYF | TGTGCCAGCGGCGGGGGAGGGAGGGGGTACTACGAGCAGTACTTC
- | TRBJ1-3 | TRBD1 | TRBV27 | CASRTGTGNTIYF | TGTGCCAGCAGGACAGGGACTGGAAACACCATATATTTT